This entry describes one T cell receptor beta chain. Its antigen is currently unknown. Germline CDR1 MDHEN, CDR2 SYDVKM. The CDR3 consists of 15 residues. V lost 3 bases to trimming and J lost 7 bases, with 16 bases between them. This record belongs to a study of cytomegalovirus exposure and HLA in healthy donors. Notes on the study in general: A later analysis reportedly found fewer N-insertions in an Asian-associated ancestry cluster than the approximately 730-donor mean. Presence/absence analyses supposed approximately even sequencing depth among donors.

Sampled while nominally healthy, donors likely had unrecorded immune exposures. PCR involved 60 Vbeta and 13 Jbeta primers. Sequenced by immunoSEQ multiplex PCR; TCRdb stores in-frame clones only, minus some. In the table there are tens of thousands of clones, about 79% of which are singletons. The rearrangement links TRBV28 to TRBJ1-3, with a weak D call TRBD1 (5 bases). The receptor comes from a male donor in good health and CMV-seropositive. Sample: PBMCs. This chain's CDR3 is CASSFWGRAKNTIYF. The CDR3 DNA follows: TGTGCCAGCAGTTTTTGGGGCAGGGCGAAGAACACCATATATTTT.